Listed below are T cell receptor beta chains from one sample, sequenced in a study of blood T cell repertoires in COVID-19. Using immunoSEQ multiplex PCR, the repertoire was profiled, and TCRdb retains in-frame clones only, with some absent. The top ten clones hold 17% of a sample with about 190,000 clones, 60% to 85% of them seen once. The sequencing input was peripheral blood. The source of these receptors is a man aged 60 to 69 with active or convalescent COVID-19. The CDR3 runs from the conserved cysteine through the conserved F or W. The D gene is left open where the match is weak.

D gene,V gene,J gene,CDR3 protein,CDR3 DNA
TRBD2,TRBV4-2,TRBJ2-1,CASSQVGGSNEQFF,TGTGCCAGCAGCCAAGTAGGCGGGAGCAATGAGCAGTTCTTC
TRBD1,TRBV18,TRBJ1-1,CASSPQGAWNTEAFF,TGTGCCAGCTCACCACAGGGGGCTTGGAACACTGAAGCTTTCTTT
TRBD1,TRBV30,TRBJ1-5,CAWSVARGDQPQHF,TGTGCCTGGAGTGTCGCCAGGGGGGATCAGCCCCAGCATTTT
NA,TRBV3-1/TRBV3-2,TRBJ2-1,CASSLMAGVGGNEQFF,TGTGCCAGCAGCCTTATGGCGGGAGTAGGGGGCAATGAGCAGTTCTTC
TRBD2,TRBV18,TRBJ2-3,CASSPGTSGSTDTQYF,TGTGCCAGCTCACCTGGGACTAGCGGAAGCACAGATACGCAGTATTTT
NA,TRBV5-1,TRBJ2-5,CASSFDTQETQYF,TGCGCCAGCAGCTTCGACACACAAGAGACCCAGTACTTC
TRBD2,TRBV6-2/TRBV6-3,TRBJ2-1,CASSYLGTSDNEQFF,TGTGCCAGCAGTTACCTAGGGACTAGCGACAATGAGCAGTTCTTC
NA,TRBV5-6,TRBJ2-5,CASSLARGQETQYF,TGTGCCAGCAGCTTGGCCCGGGGACAAGAGACCCAGTACTTC
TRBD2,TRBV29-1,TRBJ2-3,CSVGEGVSTDTQYF,TGCAGCGTTGGGGAGGGAGTCTCGACAGATACGCAGTATTTT
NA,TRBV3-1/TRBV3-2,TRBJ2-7,CASSYEYEQYF,TGTGCCAGCAGCTACGAGTACGAGCAGTACTTC
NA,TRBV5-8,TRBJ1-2,CASSLLNGNYGYTF,TGTGCCAGCAGCTTGCTGAACGGGAACTATGGCTACACCTTC
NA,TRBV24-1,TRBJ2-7,CATRGSGGKEQYF,TGTGCCACCAGGGGTTCAGGTGGTAAGGAGCAGTACTTC
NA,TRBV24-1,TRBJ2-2,CATSAAGRGGYTGELFF,TGTGCCACCAGTGCTGCGGGACGTGGTGGGTACACCGGGGAGCTGTTTTTT
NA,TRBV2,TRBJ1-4,CASRAAVRGNEKLFF,TGTGCCAGCAGGGCCGCGGTGCGCGGTAATGAAAAACTGTTTTTT